Listed below are T cell receptor beta chains from one sample, sequenced in a study of PD-L1 blockade in urothelial cancer. Produced via immunoSEQ multiplex PCR; TCRdb's table is partial and in-frame only. The table shows roughly 40,000 clones, with more than 70% occurring only once. Sequenced here: PBMCs, sampled around atezolizumab (anti-PD-L1) treatment. All receptors come from a donor at least 40 years old with urothelial cancer. Each CDR3 is given with its conserved first and last residue. A D gene is named only where the DNA matches it firmly. Rows give clone size only sometimes, using once, few, many, or a class for an expanded clone.

clone size	D gene	V gene	J gene	CDR3 DNA	CDR3 protein
once	.	TRBV30	TRBJ1-1	TGTGTCTCATCGCGGGCCGGAAACACTGAAGCTTTCTTT	CVSSRAGNTEAFF
.	TRBD2	TRBV7-9	TRBJ2-5	TGTGCCAGCAGCTTAGGACGGAGGACTAGCGGGATCCAAGAGACCCAGTACTTC	CASSLGRRTSGIQETQYF
once	.	TRBV6-5	TRBJ2-1	TGTGCCAGCAGTCCGGGGACTCTAGACTACAATGAGCAGTTCTTC	CASSPGTLDYNEQFF
.	TRBD1	TRBV19	TRBJ1-2	TGTGCCAGTAGGCCCGGGACAGTATATAACTATGGCTACACCTTC	CASRPGTVYNYGYTF
.	.	TRBV7-3	TRBJ2-5	TGTGCCAGCAGCAGAGCAGGTTCACAAGAGACCCAGTACTTC	CASSRAGSQETQYF
.	.	TRBV5-4	TRBJ2-1	TGTGCCAGCAGCTTGGTGGCGACTACCCACAATGAGCAGTTCTTC	CASSLVATTHNEQFF
.	.	TRBV11-3	TRBJ2-1	TGTGCCAGCAGCCCGAGACTAGGGGCCGAGCAGTTCTTC	CASSPRLGAEQFF
.	TRBD2	TRBV4-1	TRBJ2-7	TGCGCCAGCAGCCAAGAACCCCCGGGGGTAGCGGGAGGGCCTACCTACGAGCAGTACTTC	CASSQEPPGVAGGPTYEQYF
few	.	TRBV19	TRBJ1-3	TGTGCCAGTAGTCTCCAGGCGTACGGAAACACCATATATTTT	CASSLQAYGNTIYF
.	TRBD1	TRBV5-1	TRBJ2-7	TGCGCCAGCAGCTTGTTGGTACAGGGGCCCTACGAGCAGTACTTC	CASSLLVQGPYEQYF
.	TRBD1	TRBV5-6	TRBJ1-1	TGTGCCAGCAGCCAGGGTTTCCCCACGACAGGGACCAAGGGTGCTTTCTTT	CASSQGFPTTGTKGAFF
.	.	TRBV28	TRBJ1-5	TGTGCCAGTTACCCCAGAGGGTTGCGGCAGCCCCAGCATTTT	CASYPRGLRQPQHF
.	TRBD1	TRBV7-9	TRBJ1-4	TGTGCCAGCAGCTCACAGGGGGCCGCAACTAATGAAAAACTGTTTTTT	CASSSQGAATNEKLFF
.	TRBD1	TRBV6-1	TRBJ1-1	TGTGCCAGCAGTGAATTCCCAGGGGGTGAAGCTTTCTTT	CASSEFPGGEAFF
.	.	TRBV5-6	TRBJ1-2	TGTGCCAGCAGCTTGGCCCTATTAGGGGCCGCACCAGGGTTGAGTGGCTACACCTTC	CASSLALLGAAPGLSGYTF
.	.	TRBV9	TRBJ2-3	TGTGCCAGCAGCGTTGCGGGGCTGGGAGATACGCAGTATTTT	CASSVAGLGDTQYF
once	.	TRBV6-1	TRBJ2-7	TGTGCCAGCAGATCGTCGGGAGCTGGCTACGAGCAGTACTTC	CASRSSGAGYEQYF
.	.	TRBV6-5	TRBJ1-1	TGTGCCAGCACTAAGGGGGTTTTGGGGAACACTGAAGCTTTCTTT	CASTKGVLGNTEAFF
.	.	TRBV5-1	TRBJ2-2	TGCGCCAGCAGCCCCGGGTGGGTGCCGTTGAACACCGGGGAGCTGTTTTTT	CASSPGWVPLNTGELFF
.	TRBD2	TRBV9	TRBJ2-3	TGTGCCAGCAGCAAGCTAGCGGGGCGCACAGATACGCAGTATTTT	CASSKLAGRTDTQYF
few	.	TRBV14	TRBJ1-5	TGTGCCAGCAGCCAGGGGCCAAATCAGCCCCAGCATTTT	CASSQGPNQPQHF
.	TRBD1	TRBV11-2	TRBJ2-5	TGTGCCAGCAGGCGCGGACAGGGGGCTTTTCGAGAGACCCAGTACTTC	CASRRGQGAFRETQYF
once	TRBD2	TRBV7-9	TRBJ2-5	TGTGCCAGCAGCTTAAGCACTAGCGTTCAGACCCAGTACTTC	CASSLSTSVQTQYF
.	TRBD1	TRBV28	TRBJ1-2	TGTGCCAGCAGCAATGCCGGGACAGGGGGTTATGGCTACACCTTC	CASSNAGTGGYGYTF
.	TRBD2	TRBV5-4	TRBJ2-7	TGTGCCAGCAGCTTGGAAACTAGCGGCAACTCCTACGAGCAGTACTTC	CASSLETSGNSYEQYF
.	TRBD1	TRBV19	TRBJ1-1	TGTGCCAGTAGTAAGGGACAGATGAACACTGAAGCTTTCTTT	CASSKGQMNTEAFF